These T cell receptor beta chains were read from a single sample in a study of T cells after somatic rescue of genetic block. TCRdb's copy holds only in-frame clones and misses some; the assay was immunoSEQ multiplex PCR. The sample holds about 63,000 clones; approximately 90% are singletons and the top ten take approximately 3%. The sample was peripheral blood mononuclear cells (PBMCs). These receptors were taken from a middle-aged man. CDR3s include the opening cysteine and the closing phenylalanine or tryptophan. Fields, in order: J gene, clone size, V gene, D gene, CDR3 protein, CDR3 DNA. A D gene is named only where the DNA matches it firmly. Some rows mark clone size as missing; the rest say once, few, many or name a class of expanded clone.

j_gene: TRBJ2-1
abundance: NA
v_gene: TRBV28
d_gene: TRBD1
CDR3aa: CASSLQGARYNEQFF
CDR3nt: TGTGCCAGCAGCCTACAGGGGGCGCGGTACAATGAGCAGTTCTTC

j_gene: TRBJ2-7
abundance: NA
v_gene: TRBV5-6
d_gene: NA
CDR3aa: CASSATGPFADEQYF
CDR3nt: TGTGCCAGCAGCGCCACCGGGCCCTTCGCTGACGAGCAGTACTTC

j_gene: TRBJ2-3
abundance: NA
v_gene: TRBV6-6
d_gene: TRBD1
CDR3aa: CASSYGDRTTDTQYF
CDR3nt: TGTGCCAGCAGTTACGGGGACAGGACCACAGATACGCAGTATTTT

j_gene: TRBJ2-5
abundance: NA
v_gene: TRBV10-1
d_gene: NA
CDR3aa: CASSESQLETQYF
CDR3nt: TGCGCCAGCAGTGAGAGCCAACTGGAGACCCAGTACTTC

j_gene: TRBJ2-7
abundance: NA
v_gene: TRBV7-9
d_gene: TRBD1
CDR3aa: CASSLFTGGHEQYF
CDR3nt: TGTGCCAGCAGCTTATTCACAGGGGGCCACGAGCAGTACTTC

j_gene: TRBJ2-5
abundance: NA
v_gene: TRBV5-1
d_gene: NA
CDR3aa: CASSLSVGPEETQYF
CDR3nt: TGCGCCAGCAGCTTGTCGGTCGGGCCAGAAGAGACCCAGTACTTC

j_gene: TRBJ1-4
abundance: few
v_gene: TRBV7-8
d_gene: NA
CDR3aa: CASSNMYEKLFF
CDR3nt: TGTGCCAGCAGCAACATGTATGAAAAACTGTTTTTT

j_gene: TRBJ2-6
abundance: once
v_gene: TRBV6-1
d_gene: TRBD2
CDR3aa: CASVAGGTGANVLTF
CDR3nt: TGTGCCAGCGTAGCGGGAGGAACTGGGGCCAACGTCCTGACTTTC

j_gene: TRBJ2-1
abundance: NA
v_gene: TRBV2
d_gene: TRBD2
CDR3aa: CASSLGLASAYNEQFF
CDR3nt: TGTGCCAGCAGTCTGGGACTAGCGTCGGCCTACAATGAGCAGTTCTTC

j_gene: TRBJ2-7
abundance: NA
v_gene: TRBV2
d_gene: NA
CDR3aa: CASSKDSPYEQYF
CDR3nt: TGTGCCAGCAGTAAGGACAGCCCCTACGAGCAGTACTTC

j_gene: TRBJ2-7
abundance: NA
v_gene: TRBV5-4
d_gene: NA
CDR3aa: CASSYLGGRQGEQYF
CDR3nt: TGTGCCAGCAGCTACCTGGGCGGGAGACAGGGGGAGCAGTACTTC

j_gene: TRBJ2-7
abundance: NA
v_gene: TRBV6-1
d_gene: NA
CDR3aa: CASSDRAWEQYF
CDR3nt: TGTGCCAGCAGTGACAGGGCTTGGGAGCAGTACTTC

j_gene: TRBJ2-7
abundance: NA
v_gene: TRBV7-6
d_gene: NA
CDR3aa: CASSGLQGKRVYEQYF
CDR3nt: TGTGCCAGCAGCGGGTTACAGGGTAAAAGAGTCTACGAGCAGTACTTC

j_gene: TRBJ2-5
abundance: NA
v_gene: TRBV7-2
d_gene: TRBD2
CDR3aa: CASSPGVAGGLQYF
CDR3nt: TGTGCCAGCAGCCCGGGGGTAGCGGGGGGCCTACAGTACTTC

j_gene: TRBJ2-1
abundance: NA
v_gene: TRBV6-5
d_gene: NA
CDR3aa: CASSRSRGGNEQFF
CDR3nt: TGTGCCAGCAGCCGATCCAGGGGGGGGAATGAGCAGTTCTTC

j_gene: TRBJ2-6
abundance: once
v_gene: TRBV5-4
d_gene: NA
CDR3aa: CASGRGNSGANVLTF
CDR3nt: TGTGCCAGCGGTAGGGGGAACTCTGGGGCCAACGTCCTGACTTTC

j_gene: TRBJ1-1
abundance: NA
v_gene: TRBV4-2
d_gene: TRBD1
CDR3aa: CASSQVGTSGTGFVAFF
CDR3nt: TGTGCCAGCAGCCAAGTTGGAACCTCCGGGACAGGGTTCGTCGCTTTCTTT

j_gene: TRBJ2-5
abundance: NA
v_gene: TRBV15
d_gene: NA
CDR3aa: CATSRGGGAWQETQYF
CDR3nt: TGTGCCACCAGCAGAGGTGGGGGCGCGTGGCAAGAGACTCAGTACTTC

j_gene: TRBJ1-1
abundance: NA
v_gene: TRBV6-4
d_gene: NA
CDR3aa: CASRPGPGADTEAFF
CDR3nt: TGTGCCAGCAGACCCGGTCCGGGGGCTGACACTGAAGCTTTCTTT

j_gene: TRBJ2-3
abundance: NA
v_gene: TRBV5-6
d_gene: NA
CDR3aa: CASSSVRVGTDTQYF
CDR3nt: TGTGCCAGCAGCTCAGTCAGGGTTGGTACAGATACGCAGTATTTT

j_gene: TRBJ2-5
abundance: NA
v_gene: TRBV7-2
d_gene: NA
CDR3aa: CASSLVGETQYF
CDR3nt: TGTGCCAGCAGCTTAGTGGGAGAGACCCAGTACTTC

j_gene: TRBJ1-4
abundance: once
v_gene: TRBV2
d_gene: NA
CDR3aa: CASSGTRREKLFF
CDR3nt: TGTGCCAGCAGCGGGACACGCCGAGAAAAACTGTTTTTT

j_gene: TRBJ1-5
abundance: NA
v_gene: TRBV19
d_gene: TRBD1
CDR3aa: CASSMLPTGGRQPQHF
CDR3nt: TGTGCCAGTAGCATGTTGCCCACAGGGGGCAGGCAGCCCCAGCATTTT

j_gene: TRBJ2-7
abundance: NA
v_gene: TRBV6-6
d_gene: TRBD1
CDR3aa: CASSYSGPGGNEQYF
CDR3nt: TGTGCCAGCAGTTACTCGGGTCCAGGGGGCAACGAGCAGTACTTC

j_gene: TRBJ2-3
abundance: NA
v_gene: TRBV7-9
d_gene: TRBD2
CDR3aa: CASSLAPAGGLADTQYF
CDR3nt: TGTGCCAGCAGCTTAGCCCCGGCGGGAGGTCTCGCAGATACGCAGTATTTT

j_gene: TRBJ2-5
abundance: NA
v_gene: TRBV7-2
d_gene: TRBD1
CDR3aa: CASSPPGGVRETQYF
CDR3nt: TGTGCCAGCAGCCCCCCAGGGGGTGTGCGAGAGACCCAGTACTTC

j_gene: TRBJ1-5
abundance: few
v_gene: TRBV7-9
d_gene: NA
CDR3aa: CASSHQNQPQHF
CDR3nt: TGTGCCAGCAGCCATCAGAATCAGCCCCAGCATTTT

j_gene: TRBJ2-2
abundance: once
v_gene: TRBV5-1
d_gene: TRBD1
CDR3aa: CASSLQGARTGELFF
CDR3nt: TGCGCCAGCAGCTTACAGGGGGCCCGAACCGGGGAGCTGTTTTTT

j_gene: TRBJ1-1
abundance: once
v_gene: TRBV14
d_gene: NA
CDR3aa: CASSLGGTGTEAFF
CDR3nt: TGTGCCAGCAGCCTAGGGGGAACAGGCACTGAAGCTTTCTTT

j_gene: TRBJ1-5
abundance: NA
v_gene: TRBV18
d_gene: TRBD1
CDR3aa: CASSPTRDRGNQPQHF
CDR3nt: TGTGCCAGCTCACCGACCCGGGACAGGGGTAATCAGCCCCAGCATTTT

j_gene: TRBJ2-7
abundance: NA
v_gene: TRBV6-5
d_gene: NA
CDR3aa: CASSYLGLEAYEQYF
CDR3nt: TGTGCCAGCAGTTACCTTGGACTGGAGGCCTACGAGCAGTACTTC

j_gene: TRBJ1-4
abundance: NA
v_gene: TRBV28
d_gene: TRBD1
CDR3aa: CASSLWGTGTGGEKLFF
CDR3nt: TGTGCCAGCAGTTTATGGGGGACCGGGACAGGGGGCGAAAAACTGTTTTTT

j_gene: TRBJ1-2
abundance: NA
v_gene: TRBV4-3
d_gene: NA
CDR3aa: CASSQSTRNYGYTF
CDR3nt: TGCGCCAGCAGCCAGTCGACAAGGAACTATGGCTACACCTTC

j_gene: TRBJ1-6
abundance: NA
v_gene: TRBV25-1
d_gene: TRBD1
CDR3aa: CASSDREHSPLHF
CDR3nt: TGTGCCAGCTCGGACAGGGAGCATTCACCCCTCCACTTT

j_gene: TRBJ1-5
abundance: NA
v_gene: TRBV7-8
d_gene: TRBD1
CDR3aa: CASSLAGQSNQPQHF
CDR3nt: TGTGCCAGCAGCTTGGCGGGACAGAGCAATCAGCCCCAGCATTTT

j_gene: TRBJ1-4
abundance: NA
v_gene: TRBV7-2
d_gene: TRBD1
CDR3aa: CASSRTGSGEKLFF
CDR3nt: TGTGCCAGCAGCCGGACAGGGTCGGGTGAAAAACTGTTTTTT

j_gene: TRBJ1-1
abundance: NA
v_gene: TRBV18
d_gene: NA
CDR3aa: CASSRDPNTEAFF
CDR3nt: TGTGCCAGCTCACGGGACCCGAACACTGAAGCTTTCTTT

j_gene: TRBJ1-2
abundance: NA
v_gene: TRBV6-1
d_gene: NA
CDR3aa: CATQLDMWGGGYTF
CDR3nt: TGTGCCACCCAGCTAGATATGTGGGGGGGAGGCTACACCTTC

j_gene: TRBJ2-3
abundance: once
v_gene: TRBV29-1
d_gene: TRBD1
CDR3aa: CSVAQGAHSTDTQYF
CDR3nt: TGCAGCGTTGCACAGGGGGCGCACAGCACAGATACGCAGTATTTT

j_gene: TRBJ1-1
abundance: NA
v_gene: TRBV19
d_gene: TRBD1
CDR3aa: CASTDPRDRMNTEAFF
CDR3nt: TGTGCCAGTACTGATCCCAGGGACAGAATGAACACTGAAGCTTTCTTT

j_gene: TRBJ2-7
abundance: NA
v_gene: TRBV5-4
d_gene: NA
CDR3aa: CASSFRGGYSYEQYF
CDR3nt: TGTGCCAGCAGCTTCAGGGGGGGGTACTCCTACGAGCAGTACTTC

j_gene: TRBJ1-1
abundance: NA
v_gene: TRBV2
d_gene: NA
CDR3aa: CASSPGLEAFF
CDR3nt: TGTGCCAGCAGTCCAGGACTTGAAGCTTTCTTT

j_gene: TRBJ2-7
abundance: NA
v_gene: TRBV27
d_gene: NA
CDR3aa: CASRIQRNYEQYF
CDR3nt: TGTGCCAGCCGTATCCAGCGGAACTACGAGCAGTACTTC

j_gene: TRBJ1-1
abundance: many
v_gene: TRBV27
d_gene: NA
CDR3aa: CASSATEVTEAFF
CDR3nt: TGTGCCAGCAGTGCTACAGAGGTTACTGAAGCTTTCTTT

j_gene: TRBJ2-5
abundance: few
v_gene: TRBV7-9
d_gene: TRBD1
CDR3aa: CASSLGDRGFLSETQYF
CDR3nt: TGTGCCAGCAGCTTAGGGGACAGGGGGTTCCTTTCCGAGACCCAGTACTTC